This TCR beta chain stems from a study of T cell responses to AZD1222 COVID-19 vaccine. Broader study findings: The repertoires were collected only after the peak T cell response. Nearly half of spike-specific TCRs reportedly target unmutated variant regions.

V dropped 3 bases and J dropped 6; count of bases not matched to a gene: 7. Germline V lookup: CDR1 LNHDA, CDR2 SQIVND (reference sequence). The CDR3 runs 17 residues. This clone has a single count. The antigen is unknown. The table came from immunoSEQ multiplex PCR; TCRdb's copy has only in-frame clones and leaves some out. Among around 88,000 clones listed, roughly 91% were seen once. This sequence was found in an adult in good health. The sequencing here drew on peripheral blood, taken on day 0 of MenACWY control vaccination. The rearrangement links TRBV19 to TRBJ2-3; 15 bases line up with TRBD2. The CDR3 sequence is CASSIGLAGGRWDTQYF. Written as DNA, the CDR3 is TGTGCCAGTAGTATTGGACTAGCGGGGGGGCGGTGGGATACGCAGTATTTT.